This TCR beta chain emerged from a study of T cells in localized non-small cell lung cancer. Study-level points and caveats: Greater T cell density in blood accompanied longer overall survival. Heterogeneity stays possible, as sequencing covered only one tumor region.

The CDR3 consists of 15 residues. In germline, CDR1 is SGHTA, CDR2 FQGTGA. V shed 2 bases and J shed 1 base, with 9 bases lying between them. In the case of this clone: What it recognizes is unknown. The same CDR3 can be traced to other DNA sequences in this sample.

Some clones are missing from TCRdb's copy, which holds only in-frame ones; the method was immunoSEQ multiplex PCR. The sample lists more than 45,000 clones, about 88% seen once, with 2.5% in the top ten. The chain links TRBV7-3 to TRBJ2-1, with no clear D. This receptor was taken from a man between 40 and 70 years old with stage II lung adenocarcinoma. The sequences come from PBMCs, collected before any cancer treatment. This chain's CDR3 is CASSLGVSSYNEQFF. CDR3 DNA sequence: TGTGCCAGCAGCTTAGGCGTAAGTTCCTACAATGAGCAGTTCTTC.